This T cell receptor (beta chain) was obtained from a study of a mutant IDH1 vaccine in newly diagnosed glioma. Study information: Treated patients had a mean age of approximately 40 years and a roughly 62% male, roughly 40% female split. Study results and limitations: Overall, 80% to 95% of patients had vaccine-induced immune responses.

This clone was counted a few times. What it binds is unknown. The CDR3 totals 15 residues. Germline CDR1 reads SGHDN; CDR2 reads FVKESK. The V gene lost 0 bases and the J gene lost 4 bases, with 13 bases spanning the gap. The protocol was immunoSEQ multiplex PCR, while the TCRdb copy is restricted to in-frame clones and leaves out a portion. The table lists about 46,000 clones, about three quarters of them singletons. Indicated time point: baseline, week 1 (first vaccination visit). Indicated treatment: pre-vaccination baseline after standard-of-care therapy. The TCR sequence derives from a woman in her thirties or forties with glioma. Specimen: PBMCs, collected from a glioma patient treated with radiotherapy, temozolomide or both. The V call is TRBV14, the J call TRBJ2-7, with a weak D call TRBD1 (6 bases). This CDR3 is CASSQDGRGWYEQYF. CDR3 nucleotide sequence: TGTGCCAGCAGCCAAGACGGCAGGGGCTGGTACGAGCAGTACTTC.